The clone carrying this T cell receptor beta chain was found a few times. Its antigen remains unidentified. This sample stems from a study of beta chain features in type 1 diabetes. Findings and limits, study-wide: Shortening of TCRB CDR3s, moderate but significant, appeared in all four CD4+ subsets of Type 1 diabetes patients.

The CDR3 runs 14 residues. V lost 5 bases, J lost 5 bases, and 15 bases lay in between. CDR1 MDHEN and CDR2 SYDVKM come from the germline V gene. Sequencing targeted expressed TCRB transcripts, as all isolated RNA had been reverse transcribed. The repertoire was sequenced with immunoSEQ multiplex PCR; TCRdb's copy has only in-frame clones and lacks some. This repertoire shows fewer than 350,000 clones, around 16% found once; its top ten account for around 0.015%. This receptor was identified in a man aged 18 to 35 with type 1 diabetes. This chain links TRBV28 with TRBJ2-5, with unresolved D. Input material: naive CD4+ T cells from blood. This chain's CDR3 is CASSRTPSRETQYF. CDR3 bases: TGTGCCAGCAGTCGCACGCCATCCCGGGAGACCCAGTACTTC. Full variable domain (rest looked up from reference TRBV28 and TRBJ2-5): DVKVTQSSRYLVKRTGEKVFLECVQDMDHENMFWYRQDPGLGLRLIYFSYDVKMKEKGDIPEGYSVSREKKERFSLILESASTNQTSMYLCASSRTPSRETQYFGPGTRLLVL.